This entry lists 22 T cell receptor beta chains sequenced from one sample in a study of lymphopenia after photon versus proton radiotherapy. Sequencing was performed with immunoSEQ multiplex PCR; in TCRdb, only in-frame clones are kept and a portion is missing. The sample has roughly 58,000 clones, roughly 87% seen once; the top ten hold 9.5% to 15%. The sample in question was peripheral blood, obtained from a patient treated with proton-based radiotherapy. The receptor set was obtained from an older man with esophageal cancer.

This clone was detected only once. V gene TRBV2 combines with J gene TRBJ2-5, with D maybe TRBD2 (5 bases). V was clipped by 5 bases and J by 4 bases, with 8 bases between them. Looked up from germline, CDR1 is SNHLY and CDR2 is FYNNEI. There are 12 residues in the CDR3. This CDR3 reads CASSILVETQYF. The CDR3 DNA reads TGTGCCAGCAGTATACTAGTAGAGACCCAGTACTTC.

This chain's CDR3 is CAISDRDRGITEAFF. CDR3 nucleotides: TGTGCCATCAGTGATAGGGACAGGGGCATCACTGAAGCTTTCTTT. The chain recombines TRBV10-3 with TRBJ1-1; 10 bases match TRBD1. Per the germline V gene, CDR1 is ENHRY and CDR2 is SYGVKD. There are 15 residues in the CDR3. J was trimmed by 4 bases and V by 3 bases; bases with no gene match: 5.

This clone was recorded a few times. V gene TRBV2 combines with J gene TRBJ2-7, with D hard to call. The germline V and J ends were trimmed by 4 bases and 2 bases, with 6 bases remaining between them. The CDR3 totals 12 residues. Per germline, CDR1 SNHLY and CDR2 FYNNEI. The CDR3 reads CASSVTTYEQYF. CDR3 DNA sequence: TGTGCCAGCAGTGTCACAACCTACGAGCAGTACTTC.

The chain uses TRBV6-5 and TRBJ1-2; the D gene is possibly TRBD1 (6 bases). The V end was cut by 6 bases, the J end by 8 bases, with 19 bases between. Germline V gives CDR1 MNHEY, CDR2 SVGAGI. The CDR3 sequence is 14 residues long. In DNA form, the CDR3 reads TGTGCCAGCAGGGATTCTAATACAGGGTCGGGCTACACCTTC. Amino acids: CASRDSNTGSGYTF.

This sequence joins TRBV27 and TRBJ2-7; the D gene is possibly TRBD2 (6 bases). Trimming cost V 5 bases and J 0 bases, with 14 bases left between them. The CDR3 has 15 residues. Germline V lookup: CDR1 MNHEY, CDR2 SMNVEV (reference sequence). The CDR3 sequence: CASSPGTLSSYEQYF. The CDR3 DNA follows: TGTGCCAGCAGTCCCGGGACTCTCAGCTCCTACGAGCAGTACTTC.

In regard to this clone: The same CDR3 arises from other DNA sequences in this sample as well. As DNA, the CDR3 is TGTGCCAGTAGCGGACAGGGTGTCCAGCCCCAGCATTTT. Its protein is CASSGQGVQPQHF. The chain is built from TRBV19 and TRBJ1-5, with 8 bases identical to TRBD1. The CDR3 loop spans 13 amino acids. CDR1 is LNHDA and CDR2 is SQIVND in the germline V gene (reference sequence). V shed 6 bases and J 7 bases; nucleotides not matched to a gene: 5.

The chain carries TRBV6-5 and TRBJ2-3; 8 bases map to TRBD1. This CDR3 spans 14 amino acids. J gave up 4 bases and V 6 bases, and 6 bases lay outside the gene matches. Germline-derived CDR1 and CDR2 are MNHEY and SVGAGI. The DNA of the CDR3 is TGTGCCAGCAGATGGACAGGGTGGGCAGATACGCAGTATTTT. Amino acids: CASRWTGWADTQYF.

CDR3 in DNA: TGTGCCAGCAGTTACGATAGCGGGGAGACCCAGTACTTC. It is translated as CASSYDSGETQYF. V and J are TRBV6-5 and TRBJ2-5; 7 nucleotides match TRBD2. Germline V lookup: CDR1 MNHEY, CDR2 SVGAGI. The CDR3 has 13 residues. Trimming removed 2 bases from V and 5 bases from J; junction bases left unmatched: 2.

This chain uses TRBV2 with TRBJ2-7; no reliable D call. Germline V CDR1 and CDR2: SNHLY, FYNNEI. The ends were cut back, 6 bases at V and 6 bases at J, with 12 bases in the middle. The CDR3 is made up of 12 amino acids. CDR3 sequence reads: CASRGRGFEQYF. The CDR3 DNA sequence: TGTGCCAGCAGGGGCAGAGGATTCGAGCAGTACTTC.

This clone came up once. J is TRBJ1-5 and V is TRBV19; 10 bases are shared with TRBD1. The V segment lost 5 bases and the J segment 5 bases; nucleotides outside the gene matches: 15. CDR3 length: 18 amino acids. Per germline, CDR1 LNHDA and CDR2 SQIVND (reference sequence). CDR3 bases: TGTGCCAGTAGTTATCAACAGGGGGACAGGGGTCCTTATCAGCCCCAGCATTTT. Encoded protein: CASSYQQGDRGPYQPQHF.

This chain connects TRBV7-8 to TRBJ2-3, with D uncertain. The CDR3 is 10 amino acids. V was shortened by 1 base and J by 7 bases, with 0 bases between the two germline ends. The germline CDR1 and CDR2 sequences are SGHVS and FQNEAQ. The CDR3 nucleotides read TGTGCCAGCAGCTTAGATACGCAGTATTTT. It encodes CASSLDTQYF.

The chain joins TRBV20-1 to TRBJ2-5; no reliable D call. V lost 7 bases and J lost 1, with 7 bases in between. The germline V gene has CDR1 DFQATT and CDR2 SNEGSKA (reference sequence). This CDR3 contains 11 residues. The CDR3, as DNA: TGCAGTGGCCACTTCCAAGAGACCCAGTACTTC. Translated, it gives CSGHFQETQYF.

The chain links TRBV28 to TRBJ2-7; no firm D call. V lost 2 bases and J 2 bases, leaving 1 base between the germline ends. This CDR3 region has 11 residues. CDR1 and CDR2 (germline): MDHEN, SYDVKM. The chain's CDR3 is CASSLTYEQYF. The DNA of the CDR3 is TGTGCCAGCAGTTTAACCTACGAGCAGTACTTC.

The CDR3 protein is CASSMGTSGNTIYF. CDR3 coding DNA: TGTGCCAGCAGCATGGGGACCTCTGGAAACACCATATATTTT. This rearrangement joins TRBV11-2 to TRBJ1-3, with a possible D match to TRBD1 (5 bases). Per germline, CDR1 SGHAT and CDR2 FQNNGV. Trimming took off 5 bases at V and 0 bases at J, with 8 bases between the two ends. The CDR3 runs to 14 residues. Variable domain in full (rest from reference TRBV11-2 and TRBJ1-3): EAGVAQSPRYKIIEKRQSVAFWCNPISGHATLYWYQQILGQGPKLLIQFQNNGVVDDSQLPKDRFSAERLKGVDSTLKIQPAKLEDSAVYLCASSMGTSGNTIYFGEGSWLTVV.

The V and J genes are TRBV5-5 and TRBJ2-7, with TRBD2 matching 8 bases. The junction had 12 bases not matched to a gene; V was cut back by 1 base and J by 6 bases. This CDR3 is built from 16 residues. Germline CDR1 is SGHKS and CDR2 is YYEKEE (reference sequence). The CDR3 region is CASSLYGAARGGEQYF. Written as DNA, the CDR3 is TGTGCCAGCAGCTTGTACGGGGCTGCCCGGGGGGGCGAGCAGTACTTC.

The chain employs TRBV7-2 and TRBJ2-2; 7 bases align to TRBD2. Germline V gene sequence: CDR1 SGHTA, CDR2 FQGNSA. The CDR3 is 16 amino acids. With V trimmed by 4 bases and J by 2 bases, 7 bases remained unmatched. The CDR3 DNA reads as TGTGCCAGCAGCTGGACTAGAGTCCTCAACACCGGGGAGCTGTTTTTT. The encoded protein is CASSWTRVLNTGELFF.

The CDR3 sequence is CASSQPPGLAGGRSSYNEQFF. The CDR3 coding sequence is TGCGCCAGCAGCCAACCCCCGGGACTAGCGGGGGGGAGAAGCTCCTACAATGAGCAGTTCTTC. V usage is TRBV4-1 and J usage is TRBJ2-1; the match to TRBD2 covers 16 bases. V lost 2 bases and J lost 0; bases outside the gene matches: 10. The length of the CDR3 is 21 residues. The germline V gene has CDR1 MGHRA and CDR2 YSYEKL.

The V call is TRBV2, the J call TRBJ1-2, with 9 positions matching TRBD1. The CDR3 runs 15 residues. V trimming: 5 bases; J trimming: 4 bases; junction bases outside the gene matches: 8. The germline V gene has CDR1 SNHLY and CDR2 FYNNEI. The CDR3, as DNA: TGTGCCAGCAGTCCGGACAGGGGAGAAGGCTATGGCTACACCTTC. Translating it yields CASSPDRGEGYGYTF.

V usage is TRBV5-4 and J usage is TRBJ1-4; 7 bases align to TRBD1. The CDR3 is 15 residues long. V shed 0 bases, J shed 7 bases, and the junction held 6 bases outside the gene matches. In germline, CDR1 is SGHNT, CDR2 YYREEE (reference sequence). The CDR3 spells CASSLGQGGLEKLFF. The CDR3, as DNA: TGTGCCAGCAGCTTGGGACAGGGTGGGCTTGAAAAACTGTTTTTT. The full variable domain, in which reference TRBV5-4 and TRBJ1-4 provide the parts outside the CDR3, is ETGVTQSPTHLIKTRGQQVTLRCSSQSGHNTVSWYQQALGQGPQFIFQYYREEENGRGNFPPRFSGLQFPNYSSELNVNALELDDSALYLCASSLGQGGLEKLFFGSGTQLSVL.

The rearrangement joins TRBV5-5 to TRBJ2-4; 8 bases are a match to TRBD2. The length of the CDR3 is 14 residues. From germline, CDR1 is SGHKS and CDR2 YYEKEE (reference sequence). The junction had 5 bases not matched to a gene; V was cut back by 4 bases and J by 5 bases. The CDR3 bases are TGTGCCAGCAGCCCGACGGGGGGGCAAAACATTCAGTACTTC. Protein product: CASSPTGGQNIQYF. The entire variable domain, with the rest obtained from reference TRBV5-5 and TRBJ2-4, is as follows: DAGVTQSPTHLIKTRGQQVTLRCSPISGHKSVSWYQQVLGQGPQFIFQYYEKEERGRGNFPDRFSARQFPNYSSELNVNALLLGDSALYLCASSPTGGQNIQYFGAGTRLSVL.

This chain uses TRBV7-8 with TRBJ1-1; D ambiguous. Deletions cut 5 bases from V and 1 base from J, with 11 bases between. Germline values: CDR1 SGHVS, CDR2 FQNEAQ. The CDR3 is made up of 14 amino acids. CDR3 in DNA: TGTGCCAGCAGCCGGCCGACACCGAACACTGAAGCTTTCTTT. Translation: CASSRPTPNTEAFF.

The J gene is TRBJ1-6, the V gene TRBV9; D is undetermined. Between the trimmed V and J ends, which lost 0 bases and 8 bases, there was a span of 9 bases. In germline, CDR1 is SGDLS, CDR2 YYNGEE. The CDR3 consists of 14 residues. CDR3 in DNA: TGTGCCAGCAGCGTAGCCTCGAGTGATTCACCCCTCCACTTT. It specifies CASSVASSDSPLHF.